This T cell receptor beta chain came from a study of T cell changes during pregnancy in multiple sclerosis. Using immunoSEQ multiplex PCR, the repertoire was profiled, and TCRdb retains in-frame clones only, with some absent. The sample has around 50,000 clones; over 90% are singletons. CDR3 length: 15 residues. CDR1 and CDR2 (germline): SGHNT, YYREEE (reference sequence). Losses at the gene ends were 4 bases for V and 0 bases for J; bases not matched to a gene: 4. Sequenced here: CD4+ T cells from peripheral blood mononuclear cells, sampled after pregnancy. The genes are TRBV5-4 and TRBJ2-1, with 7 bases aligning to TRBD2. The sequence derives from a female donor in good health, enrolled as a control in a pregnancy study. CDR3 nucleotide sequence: TGTGCCAGCAGCCTTGGGGGGGGCTCCTACAATGAGCAGTTCTTC. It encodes CASSLGGGSYNEQFF.